This T cell receptor (beta chain) comes out of a study of vaccination effects on CD4 cells after COVID-19. Peptide-pool stimulation followed by sequencing identified expanded antigen-specific CD4+ clonotypes in the ViraFEST assay. Following culture for approximately ten days, CD4+ T cells were isolated. The vaccine recipients had no prior SARS-CoV-2 infection, with negative nucleocapsid antibodies. Peptides at around 10 ug/ml and IL-2 at 10 IU/ml were added to more than 1.5 million PBMC per well. Sequenced by immunoSEQ multiplex PCR; TCRdb stores in-frame clones only, minus some. Here the sample spans tens of thousands of clones, 70% to 80% being singletons. Study-level points and caveats: Late after vaccination, infection- and vaccine-induced clones showed marked clonal contraction.

Trimming removed 7 bases at V and 5 bases at J, with 18 bases between. Looked up from germline, CDR1 is SQVTM and CDR2 is ANQGSEA. The CDR3 runs 14 residues. As to this clone: Antigen: not known.

The genes are TRBV29-1 and TRBJ1-5; D not certain. The sequences come from CD4+ T cells from PBMCs cultured with HCoV-NL63 spike peptides, collected before COVID-19 vaccination. The TCR was taken from a human donor who received a COVID-19 vaccine. DNA for the CDR3: TGCAGCGCCCTCGCAGACGGGTCCGATCAGCCCCAGCATTTT. It is translated as CSALADGSDQPQHF.